The rows below give T cell receptor beta chains drawn from one sample of a study of blood T cell repertoires in COVID-19. TCRdb keeps only in-frame clones here, not all; method: immunoSEQ multiplex PCR. This table holds roughly 32,000 clones, around 91% found once. Sequencing was performed on peripheral blood. These receptors all stem from a man between 65 and 85 years old with active or convalescent COVID-19. The CDR3 runs from the conserved cysteine through the conserved F or W. Fields, in order: V gene, clone size, D gene, J gene, CDR3 DNA, CDR3 protein. D genes are given only for firm matches. Expanded clones get a size class; other rows say once, few or many, or leave the size out.

V gene: TRBV7-9
clone size: -
D gene: TRBD2
J gene: TRBJ2-3
CDR3 DNA: TGTGCCAGCAGCTTAGCGCTAGCGGGTAGCACAGATACGCAGTATTTT
CDR3 protein: CASSLALAGSTDTQYF

V gene: TRBV3-1/TRBV3-2
clone size: -
D gene: TRBD1
J gene: TRBJ1-2
CDR3 DNA: TGTGCCAGCAGCCAAGACCCCAGGGGGTTGCATGGCTACACCTTC
CDR3 protein: CASSQDPRGLHGYTF

V gene: TRBV30
clone size: -
D gene: -
J gene: TRBJ1-1
CDR3 DNA: TGTGCCTGGAGTGTATACGGAGGGACTGAAGCTTTCTTT
CDR3 protein: CAWSVYGGTEAFF

V gene: TRBV11-3
clone size: -
D gene: -
J gene: TRBJ2-2
CDR3 DNA: TGTGCCAGCAGCCCGCGGACTGACGGGGAGCTGTTTTTT
CDR3 protein: CASSPRTDGELFF

V gene: TRBV4-1
clone size: -
D gene: -
J gene: TRBJ1-1
CDR3 DNA: TGCGCCAGCAGCCAAGCGGGGAGGGTGGACACTGAAGCTTTCTTT
CDR3 protein: CASSQAGRVDTEAFF

V gene: TRBV7-8
clone size: -
D gene: TRBD1
J gene: TRBJ1-2
CDR3 DNA: TGTGCCAGCAGCCCGACAGGGGGCTACTATGGCTACACCTTC
CDR3 protein: CASSPTGGYYGYTF

V gene: TRBV7-3
clone size: -
D gene: TRBD1
J gene: TRBJ2-7
CDR3 DNA: TGTGCCAGCAGCTCGGACAGGGTAGGGGAGCAGTACTTC
CDR3 protein: CASSSDRVGEQYF

V gene: TRBV28
clone size: -
D gene: TRBD1
J gene: TRBJ1-4
CDR3 DNA: TGTGCCAGCAGCATCGACAGGGGATATAATGAAAAACTGTTTTTT
CDR3 protein: CASSIDRGYNEKLFF

V gene: TRBV4-3
clone size: -
D gene: TRBD1
J gene: TRBJ1-5
CDR3 DNA: TGCGCCAGCAGCGACAGGGGCTATAAGCCCCAGCATTTT
CDR3 protein: CASSDRGYKPQHF

V gene: TRBV9
clone size: -
D gene: TRBD1
J gene: TRBJ1-6
CDR3 DNA: TGTGCCAGCAGCTTCAGACAGGGAAATTCACCCCTCCACTTT
CDR3 protein: CASSFRQGNSPLHF

V gene: TRBV5-5
clone size: -
D gene: TRBD1
J gene: TRBJ1-2
CDR3 DNA: TGTGCCAGCAGCATGGGACAGGGCGAGAATGGCTACACCTTC
CDR3 protein: CASSMGQGENGYTF

V gene: TRBV10-3
clone size: -
D gene: TRBD1
J gene: TRBJ1-1
CDR3 DNA: TGTGCCATCAGTGCACAGGGGATGGGCACTGAAGCTTTCTTT
CDR3 protein: CAISAQGMGTEAFF

V gene: TRBV18
clone size: -
D gene: -
J gene: TRBJ2-7
CDR3 DNA: TGTGCCAGCTCATTTGAGCAACGCTCCTACGAGCAGTACTTC
CDR3 protein: CASSFEQRSYEQYF

V gene: TRBV2
clone size: -
D gene: TRBD1
J gene: TRBJ2-3
CDR3 DNA: TGTGCCAGCAGTCGGACAGGAGGCACAGATACGCAGTATTTT
CDR3 protein: CASSRTGGTDTQYF

V gene: TRBV28
clone size: -
D gene: TRBD1
J gene: TRBJ2-1
CDR3 DNA: TGTGCCAGCACCTTACCCCCCGGACAGGGGGCGGAGAATGAGCAGTTCTTC
CDR3 protein: CASTLPPGQGAENEQFF

V gene: TRBV7-9
clone size: -
D gene: -
J gene: TRBJ2-3
CDR3 DNA: TGTGCCAGCAGCTTAACAGCCGGCACAGATACGCAGTATTTT
CDR3 protein: CASSLTAGTDTQYF

V gene: TRBV6-5
clone size: -
D gene: -
J gene: TRBJ2-1
CDR3 DNA: TGTGCCAGCAGCATTCTCGGGGATGAGCAGTTCTTC
CDR3 protein: CASSILGDEQFF

V gene: TRBV5-6
clone size: -
D gene: -
J gene: TRBJ1-1
CDR3 DNA: TGTGCCAGCAGCTTACGTCTCCCGGGGGGCAGCACTGAAGCTTTCTTT
CDR3 protein: CASSLRLPGGSTEAFF

V gene: TRBV19
clone size: -
D gene: TRBD1
J gene: TRBJ1-3
CDR3 DNA: TGTGCCAGCGGGGGACAGTTTCTTTCTGGAAACACCATATATTTT
CDR3 protein: CASGGQFLSGNTIYF

V gene: TRBV5-1
clone size: -
D gene: TRBD1
J gene: TRBJ2-5
CDR3 DNA: TGCGCCAGCAGCTGGGGGACAGGCAGCCAAGAGACCCAGTACTTC
CDR3 protein: CASSWGTGSQETQYF

V gene: TRBV16
clone size: -
D gene: -
J gene: TRBJ1-4
CDR3 DNA: TGTGCCAGCAGCCCTACAGGACAGAATGAAAAACTGTTTTTT
CDR3 protein: CASSPTGQNEKLFF

V gene: TRBV11-2
clone size: -
D gene: TRBD1
J gene: TRBJ2-3
CDR3 DNA: TGTGCCAGCAGCCGAATCAGGGGGATAACAGATACGCAGTATTTT
CDR3 protein: CASSRIRGITDTQYF

V gene: TRBV30
clone size: once
D gene: -
J gene: TRBJ1-2
CDR3 DNA: TGTGCCTGGAGTGGGTCCCCCCAGGGGGGCTACACCTTC
CDR3 protein: CAWSGSPQGGYTF

V gene: TRBV19
clone size: -
D gene: -
J gene: TRBJ2-7
CDR3 DNA: TGTGCCATCCCTTACGAGCAGTACTTC
CDR3 protein: CAIPYEQYF

V gene: TRBV27
clone size: -
D gene: TRBD1
J gene: TRBJ1-2
CDR3 DNA: TGTGCCAGGCCGGACAGGGTGGAGGGCTACACCTTC
CDR3 protein: CARPDRVEGYTF

V gene: TRBV6-5
clone size: -
D gene: TRBD1
J gene: TRBJ1-6
CDR3 DNA: TGTGCCAGCAGGCCGACAGGGGAAAATTCACCCCTCCACTTT
CDR3 protein: CASRPTGENSPLHF

V gene: TRBV21-1
clone size: once
D gene: -
J gene: TRBJ2-7
CDR3 DNA: TGTGCCAGCAGCAAAGGGCGCCGGGGATCATACGAGCAGTACTTC
CDR3 protein: CASSKGRRGSYEQYF

V gene: TRBV5-1
clone size: -
D gene: TRBD1
J gene: TRBJ2-1
CDR3 DNA: TGCGCCAGCAGCTTACGGGACAGGGAGGATGAGCAGTTCTTC
CDR3 protein: CASSLRDREDEQFF